This entry lists 14 T cell receptor beta chains sequenced from one sample in a study of control samples from healthy donors and cancer patients (TCRdb year 2020). To prepare the library, the immunoSEQ multiplex PCR assay was applied. Entries here come from immuneACCESS through TCRdb and include only in-frame sequences with V and J called. Some clones fail to appear in such tables; in the studies checked, an unresolved V gene covers under half of the shortfall, and the cause of the remainder is unknown. Present in this sample are 150,000 to 200,000 clones, around 90% of which were seen just once. Together, the top ten hold around 12% of the sample. The sample was blood. Receptor source: a man in his thirties or forties in good health.

J is TRBJ2-1 and V is TRBV28; D uncertain. Germline assignment: CDR1 MDHEN and CDR2 SYDVKM. Trimming removed 8 bases from V and 9 bases from J, with 11 bases in between. The CDR3 is 11 amino acids. This CDR3 reads CASRGKREQFF. The CDR3 nucleotides read TGTGCCAGCCGAGGAAAGCGTGAGCAGTTCTTC.

In this sample, this clone turned up once. Other nucleotide sequences from this sample produce the same CDR3. This rearrangement joins TRBV3-1 (or the pseudogene TRBV3-2) to TRBJ1-1, with D perhaps matching TRBD1 (5 bases). Trimming cost V 4 bases and J 1 base, with 7 bases left between them. The CDR3 spans 13 residues. The germline V gene has CDR1 LGHDT and CDR2 YNNKEL (reference sequence). The CDR3 bases are TGTGCCAGCAGCCGGGGGTCGAACACTGAAGCTTTCTTT. Translating it yields CASSRGSNTEAFF.

The gene calls are TRBV25-1 and TRBJ1-5; D unresolved. The CDR3 extends over 12 amino acids. V shed 8 bases and J shed 9 bases, with 14 bases lying between them. Germline CDR1 MGHDK, CDR2 SYGVNS. The CDR3 spells CASRRGYGPQHF. DNA for the CDR3: TGTGCCAGCCGACGTGGGTATGGGCCCCAGCATTTT.

A remark on this clone: One end of the junction varies from germline; a read error may be responsible. The gene calls are TRBV6-5 and TRBJ1-2, with a possible D match to TRBD1 (5 bases). The V gene's germline CDR1 is MNHEY and CDR2 SVGAGI. The CDR3 sequence is 12 residues long. The CDR3 is CASSGQGEGYTF. The CDR3 DNA is TGTGCAAGCAGCGGGCAGGGCGAAGGCTACACCTTC.

This clone has a handful of counts. The chain combines TRBV7-8 with TRBJ2-1; TRBD2 agrees at 7 bases. The J segment lost 9 bases and the V segment lost 5 bases, leaving 10 bases of the junction unmatched. The CDR3 consists of 14 residues. Germline assignment: CDR1 SGHVS and CDR2 FQNEAQ. This CDR3 is CASSLGRRGGEQFF. In DNA, the CDR3 is TGTGCCAGCAGCCTCGGGAGGAGGGGAGGTGAGCAGTTCTTC.

CDR3 sequence (DNA): TGCAGTGCCCCCAGGGGAGAGACCCAGTACTTC. Its protein is CSAPRGETQYF. The rearrangement joins TRBV20-1 to TRBJ2-5, with TRBD1 as a possible D gene (6 bases). The germline gives CDR1 DFQATT, CDR2 SNEGSKA (reference sequence). V was pared by 6 bases and J by 4 bases, with 9 bases between. The length of the CDR3 is 11 residues.

This chain uses TRBV3-1 (or the pseudogene TRBV3-2) with TRBJ2-4, with D hard to call. The CDR3 has 13 residues. CDR1 is LGHDT, CDR2 YNNKEL, per germline (reference sequence). V was cut by 1 base and J by 6 bases, with 7 bases left in between. In nucleotides, the CDR3 is TGTGCCAGCAGCCAAGGGACCCCAAACATTCAGTACTTC. Protein: CASSQGTPNIQYF.

This chain links TRBV19 with TRBJ2-7; no firm D call. Germline V gives CDR1 LNHDA, CDR2 SQIVND (reference sequence). V lost 11 bases, J lost 5 bases, and 13 bases lay in between. The CDR3 is made up of 11 amino acids. The CDR3 nucleotides are TGTGCCTGCCGATCTGGGGACGAGCAGTACTTC. Protein sequence: CACRSGDEQYF.

V and J are TRBV3-1 (or the pseudogene TRBV3-2) and TRBJ1-6; unclear D gene. The length of the CDR3 is 17 residues. Per the germline V gene, CDR1 is LGHDT and CDR2 is YNNKEL (reference sequence). Trimming removed 4 bases from V and 0 bases from J, with 13 bases in between. The CDR3: CASSPLQGLSYNSPLHF. As DNA, the CDR3 is TGTGCCAGCAGCCCATTGCAAGGACTCTCCTATAATTCACCCCTCCACTTT.

The V gene is TRBV19, the J gene TRBJ1-6; D call uncertain. Germline V gene sequence: CDR1 LNHDA, CDR2 SQIVND (reference sequence). The CDR3 spans 13 residues. V gave up 6 bases and J gave up 10 bases, with 13 bases separating them. CDR3 residues: CASRNSFISPLHF. The CDR3 nucleotides read TGTGCCAGTAGAAACAGTTTCATCTCACCCCTCCACTTT.

This clone was detected once. CDR3 in DNA: TGTGCCAGCAGTTTGGGAGCCGGGGCGGCGAACACTGAAGCTTTCTTT. Translated: CASSLGAGAANTEAFF. The chain is built from TRBV28 and TRBJ1-1, with D perhaps TRBD1 (5 bases). The length of the CDR3 is 16 residues. V shed 3 bases and J shed 1 base, with 15 bases lying between them. Germline CDR1 is MDHEN and CDR2 is SYDVKM.

The chain combines TRBV9 with TRBJ2-1, with 7 positions matching TRBD2. The trim removed 4 bases at V and 3 bases at J, leaving 10 bases unmatched. Germline lookup yields CDR1 SGDLS and CDR2 YYNGEE. The CDR3 spans 16 residues. The CDR3 DNA is TGTGCCAGCAGCCCCTATACTAGCGCTATCTACAATGAGCAGTTCTTC. Residues: CASSPYTSAIYNEQFF.

The sample holds one count of this clone. V is TRBV7-3 and J is TRBJ2-7; D may match TRBD1 or TRBD2 (6 bases each). Between the trimmed V and J ends, which lost 4 bases and 2 bases, there was a span of 15 bases. Germline CDR1 and CDR2: SGHTA and FQGTGA. This CDR3 is 15 amino acids long. CDR3 loop: CASSSGGGPTYEQYF. As DNA, the CDR3 is TGTGCCAGCAGCTCCGGAGGGGGTCCCACCTACGAGCAGTACTTC.

This chain joins TRBV6-5 and TRBJ1-1; unclear D gene. Germline values: CDR1 MNHEY, CDR2 SVGAGI. There are 15 residues in the CDR3. V was pared by 0 bases and J by 0 bases, with 8 bases between. CDR3 nucleotides: TGTGCCAGCAGTTACTCTTCAGGTATGAACACTGAAGCTTTCTTT. Translating gives CASSYSSGMNTEAFF.